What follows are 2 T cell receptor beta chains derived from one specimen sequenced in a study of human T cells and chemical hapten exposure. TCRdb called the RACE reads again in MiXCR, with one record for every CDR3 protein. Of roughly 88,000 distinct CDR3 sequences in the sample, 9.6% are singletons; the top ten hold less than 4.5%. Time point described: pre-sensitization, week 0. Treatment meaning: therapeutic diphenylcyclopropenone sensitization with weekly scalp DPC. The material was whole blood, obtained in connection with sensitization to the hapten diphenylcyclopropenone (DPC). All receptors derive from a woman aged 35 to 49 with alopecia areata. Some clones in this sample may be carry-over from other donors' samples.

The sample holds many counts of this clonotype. This chain's CDR3 is CASSSGQGNSYEQYF. The CDR3 bases are TGTGCCAGCAGTTCTGGACAGGGTAACTCCTACGAGCAGTACTTC. This sequence joins TRBV27 and TRBJ2-7, with 8 bases matching TRBD1. The V and J ends lost 4 bases and 0 bases, in that order; junction bases with no gene match: 5. CDR1 MNHEY and CDR2 SMNVEV come from the germline V gene (reference sequence). This CDR3 spans 15 amino acids.

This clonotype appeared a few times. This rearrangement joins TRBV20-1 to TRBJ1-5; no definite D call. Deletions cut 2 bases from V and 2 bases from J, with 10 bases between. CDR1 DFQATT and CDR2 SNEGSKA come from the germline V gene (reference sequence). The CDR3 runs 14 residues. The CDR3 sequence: CSARMAPGNQPQHF. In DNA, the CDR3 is TGCAGTGCTAGAATGGCCCCGGGCAATCAGCCCCAGCATTTT.